This TCR beta chain was identified in a study of T cell responses to AZD1222 COVID-19 vaccine. Study conclusions and caveats: Unmutated variant regions are reportedly the target of nearly half of TCRs that are spike-specific.

Comment on this clone: No antigen is known for it.

Some clones are missing from TCRdb's copy, which holds only in-frame ones; the method was immunoSEQ multiplex PCR. The sample records 120,000 to 150,000 clones, approximately 90% being singletons. This TCR was sampled from an adult in good health. Here the sequenced sample was peripheral blood, taken on day 0 of MenACWY control vaccination.

The CDR3 DNA follows: TGTGCCTGCGCCCACCAGTCTCAAAACATTCAGTACTTC. It yields the protein CACAHQSQNIQYF. The chain joins TRBV11-2 to TRBJ2-4; no definite D call. Germline CDR1 and CDR2: SGHAT and FQNNGV. V gave up 11 bases and J gave up 5 bases, with 16 bases separating them. This CDR3 comprises 13 residues.